Presented here are 14 T cell receptor beta chains from one specimen sequenced in a study of OX40 agonist ivuxolimab in advanced cancers. Produced via immunoSEQ multiplex PCR; TCRdb's table is partial and in-frame only. The table records 60,000 to 95,000 clones, roughly 81% of them present only once. The sequencing here drew on CD4+ or CD8+ T cells sorted from blood, taken in a trial of the OX40 agonist ivuxolimab. These receptors all stem from an adult with an advanced solid tumor such as melanoma, head and neck, liver or kidney cancer.

This clone was picked up one time. This chain joins TRBV25-1 and TRBJ1-1; 10 nucleotides match TRBD1. The V gene end was trimmed by 8 bases and the J gene end by 2 bases; junction bases not matched to a gene: 14. The CDR3 extends over 17 amino acids. Per the germline V gene, CDR1 is MGHDK and CDR2 is SYGVNS. For the CDR3, the DNA is TGTGCCAGCGGGAGAATTGACAGGGGGCGCGGAAACACTGAAGCTTTCTTT. The encoded protein is CASGRIDRGRGNTEAFF.

The chain carries TRBV5-1 and TRBJ2-3; D gene unclear. The V end was cut by 0 bases, the J end by 5 bases, with 13 bases between. The germline gives CDR1 SGHRS, CDR2 YFSETQ. This CDR3 spans 15 amino acids. The CDR3 DNA is TGCGCCAGCAGCTTGGTAGTAGGGATCAGAGATACGCAGTATTTT. Protein product: CASSLVVGIRDTQYF.

J is TRBJ2-3 and V is TRBV5-1, with 7 bases that match TRBD1. Per germline, CDR1 SGHRS and CDR2 YFSETQ. After removal of 2 bases from V and 2 bases from J, the junction contained 8 bases not matched to a gene. CDR3 length equals 16 residues. CDR3 region: CASSFVPGQPTDTQYF. The CDR3 bases are TGCGCCAGCAGCTTTGTCCCGGGACAGCCCACAGATACGCAGTATTTT.

The chain carries TRBV7-9 and TRBJ1-1; D remains ambiguous. Trimming cost V 2 bases and J 3 bases, with 13 bases left between them. This CDR3 has 15 residues. The germline V gene encodes CDR1 SEHNR and CDR2 FQNEAQ (reference sequence). CDR3 DNA: TGTGCCAGCAGCTTATCCATGGGTAGGCACACTGAAGCTTTCTTT. This sequence encodes CASSLSMGRHTEAFF.

This chain links TRBV19 with TRBJ2-7; D might be TRBD1 (5 bases). The CDR3 runs 14 residues. Trimming stripped 1 base from V and 1 base from J, with 8 bases between. Germline CDR1 is LNHDA and CDR2 is SQIVND (reference sequence). CDR3 loop: CASSIGAGSYEQYF. The CDR3 nucleotides read TGTGCCAGTAGTATAGGAGCAGGGTCCTACGAGCAGTACTTC. The full variable domain, its missing parts supplied by reference TRBV19 and TRBJ2-7, is DGGITQSPKYLFRKEGQNVTLSCEQNLNHDAMYWYRQDPGQGLRLIYYSQIVNDFQKGDIAEGYSVSREKKESFPLTVTSAQKNPTAFYLCASSIGAGSYEQYFGPGTRLTVT.

The V gene is TRBV9, the J gene TRBJ1-1; no firm D call. Looked up from germline, CDR1 is SGDLS and CDR2 is YYNGEE. Trimming removed 0 bases from V and 8 bases from J, with 17 bases in between. CDR3 length: 15 amino acids. Written as DNA, the CDR3 is TGTGCCAGCAGCGTAGTACCCGACGGCCCGGTAGAAGCTTTCTTT. The encoded protein is CASSVVPDGPVEAFF.

The chain uses TRBV5-6 and TRBJ1-2, with a weak D call TRBD1 (5 bases). V lost 5 bases to trimming and J lost 7 bases, with 21 bases between them. Germline assignment: CDR1 SGHDT and CDR2 YYEEEE. The CDR3 runs to 15 residues. The CDR3 loop is CASRGYAAARGGYTF. DNA for the CDR3: TGTGCCAGCAGGGGGTACGCGGCGGCAAGGGGTGGCTACACCTTC.

The chain uses TRBV5-4 and TRBJ2-5; no clear D. The V end lost 0 bases, the J end lost 1 base, and 7 bases lay between the germline ends. Germline CDR1 SGHNT, CDR2 YYREEE (reference sequence). The CDR3 is 14 amino acids. The CDR3 sequence: CASSLVQTQETQYF. CDR3 DNA sequence: TGTGCCAGCAGCTTGGTACAGACCCAAGAGACCCAGTACTTC.

The sample holds a few counts of this clone. The rearrangement uses TRBV6-5 and TRBJ2-7, with D hard to call. Deletions cut 5 bases from V and 6 bases from J, with 14 bases between. Per the germline V gene, CDR1 is MNHEY and CDR2 is SVGAGI. This CDR3 spans 13 amino acids. Here the CDR3 DNA reads TGTGCCAGCAGTCAAGGAACAGCCGGCGAGCAGTACTTC. As protein: CASSQGTAGEQYF.

This clone was counted once. The V call is TRBV19, the J call TRBJ1-2; D may be TRBD1 (6 bases). Germline CDR1 is LNHDA and CDR2 is SQIVND (reference sequence). Trimming shortened V by 4 bases and J by 1 base, and 13 bases separated the two germline ends. The length of the CDR3 is 15 residues. Here the CDR3 DNA reads TGTGCCAGTAGTACCACAGGGTTCCGTAACTATGGCTACACCTTC. This codes for CASSTTGFRNYGYTF.

This chain joins TRBV5-4 and TRBJ2-1, with TRBD2 identical over 10 bases. CDR1 and CDR2 from the germline V gene are SGHNT and YYREEE (reference sequence). This CDR3 contains 12 residues. V dropped 1 base and J dropped 14; count of bases not matched to a gene: 3. CDR3 in DNA: TGTGCCAGCAGCTTGCCGGGACTAGCGAAGTTCTTC. This codes for CASSLPGLAKFF.

The chain uses TRBV28 and TRBJ1-5, with D unclear. The length of the CDR3 is 14 residues. CDR1 and CDR2 from the germline V gene are MDHEN and SYDVKM. Trimming removed 3 bases from V and 0 bases from J, with 6 bases in between. The CDR3 loop reads CASSFPGSNQPQHF. CDR3 coding DNA: TGTGCCAGCAGTTTTCCAGGTAGCAATCAGCCCCAGCATTTT.

The chain joins TRBV14 to TRBJ2-5; D call uncertain. The V end was cut by 0 bases, the J end by 7 bases, with 6 bases between. The CDR3 totals 12 residues. The germline gives CDR1 SGHDN, CDR2 FVKESK. CDR3 loop: CASSQDISTQYF. CDR3 DNA: TGTGCCAGCAGCCAAGATATTTCGACCCAGTACTTC.

The chain has TRBV2 and TRBJ1-5; 9 bases agree with TRBD1. J lost 7 bases, V lost 8 bases, and 9 bases had no gene match. CDR1 SNHLY and CDR2 FYNNEI come from the germline V gene. CDR3 length: 14 residues. CDR3 loop: CASGIQDRGQPQHF. CDR3 bases: TGTGCCAGCGGAATCCAGGACAGGGGCCAGCCCCAGCATTTT. Supplemented by reference TRBV2 and TRBJ1-5, the full variable domain reads EPEVTQTPSHQVTQMGQEVILRCVPISNHLYFYWYRQILGQKVEFLVSFYNNEISEKSEIFDDQFSVERPDGSNFTLKIRSTKLEDSAMYFCASGIQDRGQPQHFGDGTRLSIL.